The T cell receptor (beta chain) described here comes from a study of T-cell memory formation after mild COVID-19. TCRdb called the 5' RACE reads again in MiXCR, with one record for every CDR3 protein. This table has fewer than 700,000 distinct CDR3 sequences, about 20% appearing once. This clonotype was found a few times. V lost 3 bases to trimming and J lost 2 bases; unmatched junction nucleotides: 5. The CDR3 spans 16 residues. This TCR was recovered from an adult woman who had mild COVID-19 (a few samples of this study predate the infection). Cell type and time point are not known. The rearrangement uses TRBV12-3 or TRBV12-4 and TRBJ2-1; TRBD2 matches 9 bases. Sequencing was carried out using PBMCs or a T cell subset sorted from them (not recorded which). This chain's CDR3 is CASSLGLAGPYNEQFF. CDR3 sequence (DNA): TGTGCCAGCAGTTTGGGGCTAGCGGGACCCTACAATGAGCAGTTCTTC.